This TCR beta chain was identified during a study of molecular identifiers for immune sequencing clone quantification. As for the study in general: The replicate experiment used RNA from approximately 20,000 or 100,000 naive CD8 cells. This RNA was split into five aliquots, and four of them were sequenced.

A CD8+CD4-CCR7+CD45RA+ gate was used to sort naive CD8 T cells. Findings and caveats of the study: Clones exceeding 20 RNA copies carried over 99% of effector molecules but under 1% of naive-cell molecules. Identical barcode-sharing TCR molecules could lead to underestimated sizes for highly expanded clones.

There are 17 residues in the CDR3. Germline-derived CDR1 and CDR2 are GTSNPN and SVGIG (reference sequence). Trimming cost V 4 bases and J 5 bases; bases outside gene matches: 19. TCRdb redid the calling of the PCR reads with MiXCR, one entry per CDR3 protein. Here the sample spans approximately 680,000 distinct CDR3 sequences, about 25% being singletons. A single count supports this clonotype. What it recognizes is unknown. The chain uses TRBV30 and TRBJ2-7; 8 positions match TRBD1. Sample: naive CD8+ T cells from blood, with Jurkat cell RNA spiked in. The subset denotes: FACS-sorted CD8+CD4-CCR7+CD45RA+ naive T cells. The clonotype was recovered from a human donor in good health. Some libraries in this study had Jurkat cell RNA spiked in. The CDR3 DNA is TGTGCCTGGATCCGCGGGCAGGGGGCGTACCCTGTGGACGAGCAGTACTTC. Protein: CAWIRGQGAYPVDEQYF.